This T cell receptor beta chain was profiled in a study of T cell responses to AZD1222 COVID-19 vaccine. General study results and limits: With dominance at 160-218 and 743-854, vaccine-associated CD4 TCRs spanned spike. Only a handful of individuals given AZD1222 were seropositive at baseline. Possibly, clonal diversity was underestimated; donors were largely white British and included more females.

The CDR3 is 13 residues long. V gave up 4 bases and J gave up 7 bases, with 10 bases separating them. Germline V gene sequence: CDR1 MGHDK, CDR2 SYGVNS. Method: immunoSEQ multiplex PCR; TCRdb's copy keeps in-frame clones and lacks some. The sample shows 130,000 to 150,000 clones, about 91% of them seen only once. With respect to this clone: Its matching antigen is unknown.

The sequence was collected from an adult in good health. This chain connects TRBV25-1 to TRBJ2-2; D is uncertain. The sample in question was peripheral blood, obtained on day 0 of AZD1222 vaccination. The DNA for the CDR3 is TGTGCCAGCAGTGCCCCGCTCGGCGGGGAGCTGTTTTTT. It yields the protein CASSAPLGGELFF.